One sample yielded the 9 T cell receptor beta chains listed below, sequenced in a study of blood T cell repertoires in COVID-19. Method: immunoSEQ multiplex PCR; TCRdb's copy keeps in-frame clones and lacks some. The table lists around 170,000 clones, under 85% of them singletons. The sequenced sample consisted of PBMCs or T cells enriched from blood (not recorded which). These receptor sequences come from a man aged 50-59 years who had recovered from COVID-19.

The chain links TRBV28 to TRBJ1-1, with D possibly TRBD1 on 6 matching bases. CDR1 is MDHEN and CDR2 is SYDVKM in the germline V gene. There are 13 residues in the CDR3. Trimming pared 9 bases from V and 4 bases from J, leaving 15 bases between. Written as DNA, the CDR3 is TGTGCCAGTATACAGGGTTGGGGCACTGAAGCTTTCTTT. As protein: CASIQGWGTEAFF.

This clone was counted once. The V gene is TRBV19, the J gene TRBJ2-5, with TRBD2 identical over 13 bases. J lost 10 bases, V lost 5 bases, and 10 bases had no gene match. In germline, CDR1 is LNHDA, CDR2 SQIVND (reference sequence). The CDR3 spans 15 residues. The CDR3 loop reads CASSSLAGGLLGQYF. CDR3 nucleotide sequence: TGTGCCAGTAGTTCACTAGCGGGGGGGCTTCTGGGCCAGTACTTC.

V usage is TRBV4-3 and J usage is TRBJ2-7; the match to TRBD2 covers 9 bases. In germline, CDR1 is LGHNA, CDR2 YSLEER. After removal of 1 base from V and 0 bases from J, the junction contained 4 bases not matched to a gene. The CDR3 is made up of 16 amino acids. CDR3 nucleotides: TGCGCCAGCAGCCAAGTAGCGGGGGTGAGCTCCTACGAGCAGTACTTC. Translated: CASSQVAGVSSYEQYF.

In this sample, this clone turned up once. The chain is built from TRBV5-1 and TRBJ2-7; 9 positions agree with TRBD1. The CDR3 totals 16 residues. Trimming cost V 0 bases and J 6 bases; bases outside gene matches: 10. Per germline, CDR1 SGHRS and CDR2 YFSETQ. The CDR3 is CASSLAPDRGGREQYF. CDR3 DNA sequence: TGCGCCAGCAGCTTGGCCCCGGACAGGGGTGGGCGCGAGCAGTACTTC. Full variable domain (outside the CDR3, taken from reference TRBV5-1 and TRBJ2-7): KAGVTQTPRYLIKTRGQQVTLSCSPISGHRSVSWYQQTPGQGLQFLFEYFSETQRNKGNFPGRFSGRQFSNSRSEMNVSTLELGDSALYLCASSLAPDRGGREQYFGPGTRLTVT.

The chain is built from TRBV27 and TRBJ1-6; a weak D match, TRBD1 (5 bases). The CDR3 sequence is 18 residues long. CDR1 is MNHEY and CDR2 is SMNVEV in the germline V gene (reference sequence). Trimming stripped 0 bases from V and 6 bases from J, with 18 bases between. The CDR3 sequence: CASSLSLTRGLGNSPLHF. The CDR3 nucleotides are TGTGCCAGCAGTTTATCGCTCACTAGGGGACTGGGTAATTCACCCCTCCACTTT.

The genes are TRBV11-2 and TRBJ2-7, with D unclear. V lost 3 bases and J 1 base, leaving 7 bases between the germline ends. CDR1 is SGHAT, CDR2 FQNNGV, per germline. This CDR3 has 13 amino acids. In DNA form, the CDR3 reads TGTGCCAGCAGCTTCGCGATTTCCTACGAGCAGTACTTC. It translates to CASSFAISYEQYF.

The chain is built from TRBV6-2 or TRBV6-3 and TRBJ1-2; D is unclear. The CDR3 length is 12 residues. The germline CDR1 and CDR2 sequences are MNHEY and SVGEGT. V dropped 3 bases and J dropped 7 bases, with 9 bases sitting between them. The CDR3 sequence: CASSYGLRGYTF. CDR3 DNA: TGTGCCAGCAGTTATGGTTTGCGTGGCTACACCTTC.

This chain joins TRBV5-1 and TRBJ1-1, with a possible D match to TRBD1 (5 bases). The germline V gene encodes CDR1 SGHRS and CDR2 YFSETQ. The CDR3 loop spans 14 amino acids. V was trimmed by 5 bases and J by 1 base, leaving 12 bases between them. The CDR3 bases are TGCGCCAGCAGGGCAATGGGGGGGAACACTGAAGCTTTCTTT. Protein: CASRAMGGNTEAFF. Drawing the rest from reference TRBV5-1 and TRBJ1-1, the complete variable domain is KAGVTQTPRYLIKTRGQQVTLSCSPISGHRSVSWYQQTPGQGLQFLFEYFSETQRNKGNFPGRFSGRQFSNSRSEMNVSTLELGDSALYLCASRAMGGNTEAFFGQGTRLTVV.

To note about this clone: At one end, the junction sequence differs from germline, possibly due to a read error. This chain uses TRBV7-3 with TRBJ1-4; D uncertain. The germline gives CDR1 SGHTA, CDR2 FQGTGA. This CDR3 comprises 19 residues. CDR3 residues: CASSLTTGRTLATNEKLFF. As DNA, the CDR3 is TGTGCCAGCAGCCTAACGACGGGGAGAACCCTTGCAACTAATGAAAAACTGTTTTTT.